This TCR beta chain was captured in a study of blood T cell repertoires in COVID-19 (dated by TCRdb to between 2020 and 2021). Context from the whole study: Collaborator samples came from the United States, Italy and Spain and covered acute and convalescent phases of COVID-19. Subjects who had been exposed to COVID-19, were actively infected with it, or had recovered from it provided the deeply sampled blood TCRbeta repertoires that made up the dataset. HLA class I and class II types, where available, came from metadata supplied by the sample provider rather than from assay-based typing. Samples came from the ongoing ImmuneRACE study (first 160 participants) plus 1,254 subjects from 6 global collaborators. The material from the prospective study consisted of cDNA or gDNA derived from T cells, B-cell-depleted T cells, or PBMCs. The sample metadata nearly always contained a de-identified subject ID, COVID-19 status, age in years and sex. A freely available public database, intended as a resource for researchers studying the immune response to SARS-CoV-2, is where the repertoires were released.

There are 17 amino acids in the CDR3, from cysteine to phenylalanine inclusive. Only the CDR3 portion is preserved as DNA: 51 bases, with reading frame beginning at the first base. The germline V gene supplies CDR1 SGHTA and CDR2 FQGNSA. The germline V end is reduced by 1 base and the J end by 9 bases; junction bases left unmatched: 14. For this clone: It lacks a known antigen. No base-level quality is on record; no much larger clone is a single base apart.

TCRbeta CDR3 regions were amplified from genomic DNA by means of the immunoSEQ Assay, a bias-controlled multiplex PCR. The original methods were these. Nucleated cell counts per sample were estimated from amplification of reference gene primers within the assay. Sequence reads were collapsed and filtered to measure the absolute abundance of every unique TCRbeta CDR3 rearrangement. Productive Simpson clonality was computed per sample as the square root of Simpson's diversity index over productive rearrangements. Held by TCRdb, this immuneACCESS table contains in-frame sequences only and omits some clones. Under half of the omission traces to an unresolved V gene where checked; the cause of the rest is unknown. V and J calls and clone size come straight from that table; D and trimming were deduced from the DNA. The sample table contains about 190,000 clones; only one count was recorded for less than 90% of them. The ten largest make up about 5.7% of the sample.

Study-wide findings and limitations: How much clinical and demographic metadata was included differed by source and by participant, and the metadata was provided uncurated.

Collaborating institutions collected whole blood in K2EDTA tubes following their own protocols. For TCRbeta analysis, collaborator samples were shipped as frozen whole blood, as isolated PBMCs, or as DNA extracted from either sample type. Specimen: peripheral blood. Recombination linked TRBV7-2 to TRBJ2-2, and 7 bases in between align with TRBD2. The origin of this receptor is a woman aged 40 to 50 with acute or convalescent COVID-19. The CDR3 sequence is CASSLDSGGTAGRELFF. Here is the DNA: TGTGCCAGCAGCTTAGACTCCGGGGGGACCGCGGGTCGGGAGCTGTTTTTT.